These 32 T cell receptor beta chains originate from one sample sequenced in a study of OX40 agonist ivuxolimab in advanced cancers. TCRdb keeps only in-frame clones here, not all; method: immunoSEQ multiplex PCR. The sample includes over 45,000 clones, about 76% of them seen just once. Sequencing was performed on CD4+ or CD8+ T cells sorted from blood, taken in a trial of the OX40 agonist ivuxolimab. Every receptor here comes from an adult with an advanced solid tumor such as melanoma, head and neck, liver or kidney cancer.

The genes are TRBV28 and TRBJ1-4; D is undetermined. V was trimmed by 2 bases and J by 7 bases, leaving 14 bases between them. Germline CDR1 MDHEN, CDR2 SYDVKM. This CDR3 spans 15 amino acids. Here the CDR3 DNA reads TGTGCCAGCAGTTTAGTATTCCAGGCTGGTGAAAAACTGTTTTTT. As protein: CASSLVFQAGEKLFF.

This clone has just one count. The CDR3 nucleotides read TGCGCCAGCAGCTGGGGGGGACTAGCGGGACAAGAGACCCAGTACTTC. Its translation is CASSWGGLAGQETQYF. This chain uses TRBV5-1 with TRBJ2-5; 13 bases are a match to TRBD2. After removal of 3 bases from V and 2 bases from J, the junction contained 4 bases not matched to a gene. The V gene's germline CDR1 is SGHRS and CDR2 YFSETQ. This CDR3 is 16 amino acids long.

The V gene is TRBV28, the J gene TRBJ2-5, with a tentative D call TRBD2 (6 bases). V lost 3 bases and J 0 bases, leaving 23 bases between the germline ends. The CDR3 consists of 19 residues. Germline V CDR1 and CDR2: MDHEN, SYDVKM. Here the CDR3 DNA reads TGTGCCAGCAGTTTCCCTAAGGAATTTGCGGGAACGTACCAAGAGACCCAGTACTTC. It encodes CASSFPKEFAGTYQETQYF.

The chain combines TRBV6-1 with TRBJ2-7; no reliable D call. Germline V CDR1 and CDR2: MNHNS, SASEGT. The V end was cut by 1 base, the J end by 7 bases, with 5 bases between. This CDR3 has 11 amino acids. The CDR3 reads CASSEGAEQYF. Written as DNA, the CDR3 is TGTGCCAGCAGTGAAGGAGCGGAGCAGTACTTC.

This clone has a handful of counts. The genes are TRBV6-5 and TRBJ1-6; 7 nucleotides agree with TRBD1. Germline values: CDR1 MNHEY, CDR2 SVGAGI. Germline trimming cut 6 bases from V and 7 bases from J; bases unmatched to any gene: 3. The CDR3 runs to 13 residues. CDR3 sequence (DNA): TGTGCCAGCAGACCAGGGGGAAATTCACCCCTCCACTTT. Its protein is CASRPGGNSPLHF.

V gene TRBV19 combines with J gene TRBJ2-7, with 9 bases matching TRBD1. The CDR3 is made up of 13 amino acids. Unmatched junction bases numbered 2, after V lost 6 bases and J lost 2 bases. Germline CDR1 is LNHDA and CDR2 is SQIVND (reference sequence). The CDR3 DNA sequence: TGTGCCAGTAGGAGACAGGGGGCCTACGAGCAGTACTTC. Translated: CASRRQGAYEQYF.

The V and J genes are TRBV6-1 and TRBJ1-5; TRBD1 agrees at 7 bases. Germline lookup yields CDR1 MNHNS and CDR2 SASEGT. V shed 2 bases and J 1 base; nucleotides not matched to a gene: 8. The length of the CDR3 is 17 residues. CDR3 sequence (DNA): TGTGCCAGCAGTGAACACCGAGGACAGGCCAGCAATCAGCCCCAGCATTTT. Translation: CASSEHRGQASNQPQHF.

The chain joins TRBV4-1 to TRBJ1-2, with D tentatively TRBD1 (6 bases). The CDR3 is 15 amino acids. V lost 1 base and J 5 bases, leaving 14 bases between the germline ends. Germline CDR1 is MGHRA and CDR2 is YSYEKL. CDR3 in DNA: TGCGCCAGCAGCCAAGTTGGGACAAAACGTTATGGCTACACCTTC. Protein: CASSQVGTKRYGYTF.

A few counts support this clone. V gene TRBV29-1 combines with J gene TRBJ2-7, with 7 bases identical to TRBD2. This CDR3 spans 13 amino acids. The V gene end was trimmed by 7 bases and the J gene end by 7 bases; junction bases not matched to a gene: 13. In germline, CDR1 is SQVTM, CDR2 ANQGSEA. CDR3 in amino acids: CSAWVGGGEEQYF. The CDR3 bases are TGCAGCGCCTGGGTGGGCGGGGGTGAGGAGCAGTACTTC.

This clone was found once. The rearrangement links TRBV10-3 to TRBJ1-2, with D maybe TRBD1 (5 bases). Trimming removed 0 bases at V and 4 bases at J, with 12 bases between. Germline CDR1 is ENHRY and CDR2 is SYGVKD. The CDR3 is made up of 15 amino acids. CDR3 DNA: TGTGCCATCAGTGAGTCGACGGGACGGGTCTATGGCTACACCTTC. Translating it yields CAISESTGRVYGYTF.

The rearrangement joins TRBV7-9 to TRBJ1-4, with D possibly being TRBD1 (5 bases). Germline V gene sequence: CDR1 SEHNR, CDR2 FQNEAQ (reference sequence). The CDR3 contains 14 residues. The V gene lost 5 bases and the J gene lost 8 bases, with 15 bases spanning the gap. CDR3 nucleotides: TGTGCCAGCAGCCAACCGGCAGGGAAAGAAAAACTGTTTTTT. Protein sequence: CASSQPAGKEKLFF.

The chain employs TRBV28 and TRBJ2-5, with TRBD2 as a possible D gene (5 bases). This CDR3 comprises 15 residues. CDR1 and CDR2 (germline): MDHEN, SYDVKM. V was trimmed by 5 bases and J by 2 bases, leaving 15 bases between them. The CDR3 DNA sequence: TGTGCCAGCAGTCCTTACCTTAGCGCTCAAGAGACCCAGTACTTC. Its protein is CASSPYLSAQETQYF.

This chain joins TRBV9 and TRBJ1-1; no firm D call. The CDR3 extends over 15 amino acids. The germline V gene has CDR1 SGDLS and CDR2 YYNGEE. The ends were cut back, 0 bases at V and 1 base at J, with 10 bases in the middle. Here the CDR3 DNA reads TGTGCCAGCAGCGTAGACCCAGGACGGAACACTGAAGCTTTCTTT. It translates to CASSVDPGRNTEAFF.

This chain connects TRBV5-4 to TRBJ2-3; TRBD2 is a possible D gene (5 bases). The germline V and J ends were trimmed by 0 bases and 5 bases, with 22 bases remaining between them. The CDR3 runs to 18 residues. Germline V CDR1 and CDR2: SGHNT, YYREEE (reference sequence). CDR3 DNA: TGTGCCAGCAGCTTGGCCTATAGCGCCCGGACGCCCGGAGATACGCAGTATTTT. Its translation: CASSLAYSARTPGDTQYF.

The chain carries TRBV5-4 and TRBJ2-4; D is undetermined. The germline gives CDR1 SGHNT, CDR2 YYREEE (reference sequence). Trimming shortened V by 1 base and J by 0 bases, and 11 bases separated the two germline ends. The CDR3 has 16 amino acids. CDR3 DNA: TGTGCCAGCAGCTTGAAAAACACCATAGCCAAAAACATTCAGTACTTC. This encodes CASSLKNTIAKNIQYF.

CDR3 DNA: TGTGCCAGCAGCGTCGGGGACGAAGCTAACTATGGCTACACCTTC. It is translated as CASSVGDEANYGYTF. The chain employs TRBV9 and TRBJ1-2, with D possibly matching TRBD1 (5 bases). Germline CDR1 SGDLS, CDR2 YYNGEE. The germline V and J ends were trimmed by 2 bases and 0 bases, with 11 bases remaining between them. The CDR3 covers 15 residues.

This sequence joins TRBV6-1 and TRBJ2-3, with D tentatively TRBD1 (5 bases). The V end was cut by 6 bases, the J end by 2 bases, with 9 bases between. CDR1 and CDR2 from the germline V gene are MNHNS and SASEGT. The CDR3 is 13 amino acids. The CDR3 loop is CASRARATDTQYF. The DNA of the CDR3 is TGTGCCAGCAGGGCCAGGGCCACAGATACGCAGTATTTT.

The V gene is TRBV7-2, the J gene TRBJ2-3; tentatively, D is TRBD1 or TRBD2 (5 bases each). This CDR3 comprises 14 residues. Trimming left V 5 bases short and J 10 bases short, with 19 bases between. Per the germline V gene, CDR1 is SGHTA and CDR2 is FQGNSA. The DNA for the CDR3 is TGTGCCAGCAGCCCCCGGGTGGGGGTAGGGGCGCAGTATTTT. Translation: CASSPRVGVGAQYF.

The CDR3 coding sequence is TGTGCCAGCAGCTTAAGCTCCTACGAGCAGTACTTC. Protein product: CASSLSSYEQYF. The chain couples TRBV7-9 to TRBJ2-7; D ambiguous. The ends were cut back, 2 bases at V and 0 bases at J, with 2 bases in the middle. CDR1 is SEHNR and CDR2 is FQNEAQ in the germline V gene (reference sequence). The CDR3 length is 12 residues.

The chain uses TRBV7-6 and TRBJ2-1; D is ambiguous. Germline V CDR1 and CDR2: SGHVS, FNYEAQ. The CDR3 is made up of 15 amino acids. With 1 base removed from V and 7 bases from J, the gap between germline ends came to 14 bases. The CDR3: CASSLGELWVNEQFF. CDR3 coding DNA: TGTGCCAGCAGCTTAGGCGAGTTGTGGGTTAATGAGCAGTTCTTC.

The CDR3, as DNA: TGTGCCAGCAGTGCCGGGGGGATCACTAACTATGGCTACACCTTC. It translates to CASSAGGITNYGYTF. The V call is TRBV2, the J call TRBJ1-2, with D possibly being TRBD1 (5 bases). This CDR3 is 15 amino acids long. Trimming removed 4 bases at V and 0 bases at J, with 12 bases between. Germline V gene sequence: CDR1 SNHLY, CDR2 FYNNEI.

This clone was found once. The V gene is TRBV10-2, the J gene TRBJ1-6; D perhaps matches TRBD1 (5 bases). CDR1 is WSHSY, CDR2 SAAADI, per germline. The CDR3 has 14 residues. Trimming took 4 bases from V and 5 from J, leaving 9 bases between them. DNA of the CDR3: TGCGCCAGCAGTGCCAGGGTTAATAATTCACCCCTCCACTTT. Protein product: CASSARVNNSPLHF.

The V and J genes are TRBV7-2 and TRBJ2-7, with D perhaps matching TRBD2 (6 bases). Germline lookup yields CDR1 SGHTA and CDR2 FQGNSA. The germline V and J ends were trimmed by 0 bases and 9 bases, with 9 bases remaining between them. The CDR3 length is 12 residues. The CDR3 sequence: CASSLAGGLQYF. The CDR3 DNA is TGTGCCAGCAGCTTAGCGGGAGGACTGCAGTACTTC. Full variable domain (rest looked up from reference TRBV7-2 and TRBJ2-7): GAGVSQSPSNKVTEKGKDVELRCDPISGHTALYWYRQSLGQGLEFLIYFQGNSAPDKSGLPSDRFSAERTGGSVSTLTIQRTQQEDSAVYLCASSLAGGLQYFGPGTRLTVT.

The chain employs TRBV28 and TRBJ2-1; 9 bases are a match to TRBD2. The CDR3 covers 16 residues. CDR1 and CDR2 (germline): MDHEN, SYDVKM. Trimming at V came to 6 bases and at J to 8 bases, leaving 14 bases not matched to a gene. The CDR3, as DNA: TGTGCCAGCAGGGTTACTAGCGGGCCTTCTTCGTATGAGCAGTTCTTC. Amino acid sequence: CASRVTSGPSSYEQFF.

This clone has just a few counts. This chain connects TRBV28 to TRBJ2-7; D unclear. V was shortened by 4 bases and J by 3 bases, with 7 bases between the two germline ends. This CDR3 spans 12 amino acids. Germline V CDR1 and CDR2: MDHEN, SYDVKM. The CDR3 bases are TGTGCCAGCAGTTCCCACTACTACGAGCAGTACTTC. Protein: CASSSHYYEQYF.

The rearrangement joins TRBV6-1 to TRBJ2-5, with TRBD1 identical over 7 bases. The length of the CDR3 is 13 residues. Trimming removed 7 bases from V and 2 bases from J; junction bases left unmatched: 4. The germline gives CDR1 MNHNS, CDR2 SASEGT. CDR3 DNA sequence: TGTGCCAGCATTAGGACAGGACAAGAGACCCAGTACTTC. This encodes CASIRTGQETQYF.

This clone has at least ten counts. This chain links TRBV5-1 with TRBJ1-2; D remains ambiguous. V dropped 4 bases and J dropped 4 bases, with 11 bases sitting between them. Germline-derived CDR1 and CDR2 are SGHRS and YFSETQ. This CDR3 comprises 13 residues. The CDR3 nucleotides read TGCGCCAGCAGCCCCTGGACCGGCTATGGCTACACCTTC. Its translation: CASSPWTGYGYTF.

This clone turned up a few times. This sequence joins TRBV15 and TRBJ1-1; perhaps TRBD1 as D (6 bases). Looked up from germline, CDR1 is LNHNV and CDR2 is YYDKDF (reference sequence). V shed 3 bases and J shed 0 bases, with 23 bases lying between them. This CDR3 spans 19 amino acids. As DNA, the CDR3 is TGTGCCACCAGCAGGCCGACGCCCTACAGGGAAGGGGTGAACACTGAAGCTTTCTTT. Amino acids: CATSRPTPYREGVNTEAFF.

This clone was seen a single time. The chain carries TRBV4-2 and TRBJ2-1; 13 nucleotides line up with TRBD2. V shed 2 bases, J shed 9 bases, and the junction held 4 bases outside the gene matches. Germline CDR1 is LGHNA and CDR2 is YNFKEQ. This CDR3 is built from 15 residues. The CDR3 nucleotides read TGTGCCAGCAGCCAATGGACTAGCGGGAGTTCTGAGCAGTTCTTC. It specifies CASSQWTSGSSEQFF.

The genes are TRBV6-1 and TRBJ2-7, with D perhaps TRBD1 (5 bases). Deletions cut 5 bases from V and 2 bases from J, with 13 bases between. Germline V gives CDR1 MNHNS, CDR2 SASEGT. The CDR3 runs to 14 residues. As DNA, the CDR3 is TGTGCCAGCAGTCGGCAACAGGAGACCTACGAGCAGTACTTC. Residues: CASSRQQETYEQYF.

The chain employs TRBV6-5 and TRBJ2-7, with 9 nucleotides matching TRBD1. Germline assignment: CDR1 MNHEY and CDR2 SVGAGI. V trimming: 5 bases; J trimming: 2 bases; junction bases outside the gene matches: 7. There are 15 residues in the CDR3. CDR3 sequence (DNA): TGTGCCAGCAGTGTTCGGACAGGGGTCCCCTACGAGCAGTACTTC. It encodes CASSVRTGVPYEQYF.

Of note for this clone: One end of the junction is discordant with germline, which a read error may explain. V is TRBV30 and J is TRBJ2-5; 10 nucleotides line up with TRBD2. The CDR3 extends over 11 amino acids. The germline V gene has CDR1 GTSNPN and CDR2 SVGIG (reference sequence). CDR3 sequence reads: CAWSMASGGNF. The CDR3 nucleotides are TGTGCCTGGAGTATGGCTAGCGGGGGAAACTTC.